This T cell receptor beta chain was sequenced in a study of cytomegalovirus exposure and HLA in healthy donors. Study-wide findings and caveats: HLA alleles were associated with 15,000 to 20,000 TCR beta sequences in a later analysis at 0.05 false discovery rate.

The study ran its PCR with 60 Vbeta and 13 Jbeta primers. TCRdb's table, derived via immunoSEQ multiplex PCR, lists solely in-frame clones and lacks some. The sample shows approximately 170,000 clones, roughly 80% of them seen only once. The CDR3 covers 14 residues. The V and J ends lost 0 bases and 3 bases respectively, with 9 bases between them. Germline CDR1 is MGHRA and CDR2 is YSYEKL. Concerning this clone: No antigen is known for it.

Sequencing was carried out using PBMCs. This chain joins TRBV4-1 and TRBJ2-7; D unresolved. This receptor was taken from a male donor in good health and CMV-seronegative. The CDR3 nucleotides are TGCGCCAGCAGCCAAGATGTAGCTCTCTACGAGCAGTACTTC. Its translation is CASSQDVALYEQYF.